These T cell receptor beta chains were read from a single sample in a study of cytomegalovirus exposure and HLA in healthy donors. Data came from immunoSEQ multiplex PCR; TCRdb stores just in-frame clones and leaves some out. Here the sample spans some 170,000 clones, over 70% being singletons. The sample consisted of PBMCs. The receptors come from a male donor in good health and CMV-seronegative. CDR3s include the opening cysteine and the closing phenylalanine or tryptophan. D genes are given only for firm matches. Not every row has a clone size; where given, it reads once, few, many or a size class.

size: few
V: TRBV6-1
D: NA
J: TRBJ1-5
DNA: TGTGCCAGCAGTGAAAGTGGGGGGGGCTTTGGGAGCAATCAGCCCCAGCATTTT
CDR3: CASSESGGGFGSNQPQHF

size: NA
V: TRBV28
D: NA
J: TRBJ2-3
DNA: TGTGCCAGCAGTCCGGACAATACAGGCACAGATACGCAGTATTTT
CDR3: CASSPDNTGTDTQYF

size: NA
V: TRBV27
D: NA
J: TRBJ1-4
DNA: TGTGCCAGCAGTTTCGAACGGGGTAATGAAAAACTGTTTTTT
CDR3: CASSFERGNEKLFF

size: NA
V: TRBV30
D: NA
J: TRBJ2-7
DNA: TGTGCCTGGGAGAGGAGGTACGAGCAGTACTTC
CDR3: CAWERRYEQYF

size: NA
V: TRBV18
D: NA
J: TRBJ1-3
DNA: TGTGCCAGCTCACCAGAACTTAGTTCCCACTCTGGAAACACCATATATTTT
CDR3: CASSPELSSHSGNTIYF

size: NA
V: TRBV19
D: TRBD1
J: TRBJ1-2
DNA: TGTGCCAGTAGTATCGGACAGGGGGCCGGCGGCTACACCTTC
CDR3: CASSIGQGAGGYTF

size: once
V: TRBV10-1
D: TRBD1
J: TRBJ1-2
DNA: TGCGTCTTGCGACAGGGTGGTCAAGCTAACTATGGCTACACCTTC
CDR3: CVLRQGGQANYGYTF

size: NA
V: TRBV30
D: TRBD1
J: TRBJ1-2
DNA: TGTGCCTGGAGAAGGGGACAGAACTATGGCTACACCTTC
CDR3: CAWRRGQNYGYTF

size: NA
V: TRBV6-6
D: NA
J: TRBJ2-2
DNA: TGTGCCAGCGGGGGGTGGAACACCGGGGAGCTGTTTTTT
CDR3: CASGGWNTGELFF

size: NA
V: TRBV30
D: TRBD2
J: TRBJ2-2
DNA: TGTGCCTGGAGTGTCGTAGCGGGGGGCCGGTGGACCGGGGAGCTGTTTTTT
CDR3: CAWSVVAGGRWTGELFF

size: few
V: TRBV5-1
D: TRBD1
J: TRBJ2-3
DNA: TGCGCCAGCAGCCTCGGACAGGGTAGTATTATGGATACGCAGTATTTT
CDR3: CASSLGQGSIMDTQYF

size: few
V: TRBV28
D: TRBD2
J: TRBJ2-1
DNA: TGTGCCAGCAGGGGGGCGGGAGGTATCCACAATGAGCAGTTCTTC
CDR3: CASRGAGGIHNEQFF

size: NA
V: TRBV28
D: TRBD1
J: TRBJ1-2
DNA: TGTGCCAGCAGTTCGACAGGGAAGGCGGAGAACTATGGCCACACCTTC
CDR3: CASSSTGKAENYGHTF

size: NA
V: TRBV7-9
D: NA
J: TRBJ2-6
DNA: TGTGCCAGCAGCTCTTCTGGGGCCAACGTCCTGACTTTC
CDR3: CASSSSGANVLTF

size: NA
V: TRBV4-3
D: NA
J: TRBJ2-7
DNA: TGCGCCAGCAGCCAGGGGGCAGGGCGATACGAGCAGTACTTC
CDR3: CASSQGAGRYEQYF

size: NA
V: TRBV28
D: NA
J: TRBJ2-7
DNA: TGTGCCAGCAGCCTCTACGAGCAGTACTTC
CDR3: CASSLYEQYF

size: NA
V: TRBV7-9
D: NA
J: TRBJ2-7
DNA: TGTGCCAGCAGCCTCAGCGGTGGCTACGAGCAGTACTTC
CDR3: CASSLSGGYEQYF